The T cell receptor (beta chain) described here comes from a study of T cells after yellow fever vaccination. Study at large: Researchers used SMART-Seq v4 Ultra Low Input to prepare fractions that had low cell numbers. Study conclusions and caveats: The booster response re-showed most primary clones: approximately 97% CD4, more than 80% CD8. Peaking faster, on day 5 versus 15, the secondary response was nonetheless weaker.

Template switching by 5'RACE produced TCR cDNA, adding a universal primer site and UMIs. TCRdb re-derived calls from the 5' RACE reads in MiXCR, one entry per CDR3 protein. The sample lists 360,000 or so distinct CDR3 sequences; around 10% were seen once. The table lists this clonotype with a few counts. Its target is not known. The germline V gene has CDR1 DFQATT and CDR2 SNEGSKA (reference sequence). The CDR3 spans 14 residues. V was clipped by 6 bases and J by 3 bases, with 15 bases between them. The TCR comes from a man aged 18-30 years who received the YFV17D yellow fever vaccine. J is TRBJ2-1 and V is TRBV20-1, with a possible D match to TRBD2 (6 bases). The material sequenced was PBMCs, taken on the day of the first yellow fever vaccination. CDR3 residues: CSATRDFDYNEQFF. The CDR3 nucleotides read TGCAGTGCCACTCGGGACTTCGACTACAATGAGCAGTTCTTC.